The clone carrying this T cell receptor beta chain has a count of ten or more. Its specificity is not known. The entry originates in a study of early T cells in non-severe SARS-CoV-2 infection. Study-wide points: CD4 and private specificities were missed by VDJdb matching, which favored anti-spike CD8 responses.

Trimming took 5 bases from V and 8 from J, leaving 10 bases between them. Germline CDR1 SGHTA, CDR2 FQGNSA. The CDR3 consists of 12 residues. TCRdb reanalysed the 5' RACE reads using MiXCR and keeps one entry per CDR3 protein. The data hold roughly 35,000 distinct CDR3 sequences, with about 6.7% observed a single time. The sample taken for sequencing was whole blood. This TCR derives from an adult who was a healthcare worker with PCR-confirmed SARS-CoV-2 infection or an uninfected control (not recorded which). The chain has TRBV7-2 and TRBJ2-1; TRBD2 is a possible D gene (5 bases). CDR3 loop: CASSAPSYEQFF. The CDR3 DNA sequence: TGTGCCAGCAGCGCCCCTAGCTATGAGCAGTTCTTC.